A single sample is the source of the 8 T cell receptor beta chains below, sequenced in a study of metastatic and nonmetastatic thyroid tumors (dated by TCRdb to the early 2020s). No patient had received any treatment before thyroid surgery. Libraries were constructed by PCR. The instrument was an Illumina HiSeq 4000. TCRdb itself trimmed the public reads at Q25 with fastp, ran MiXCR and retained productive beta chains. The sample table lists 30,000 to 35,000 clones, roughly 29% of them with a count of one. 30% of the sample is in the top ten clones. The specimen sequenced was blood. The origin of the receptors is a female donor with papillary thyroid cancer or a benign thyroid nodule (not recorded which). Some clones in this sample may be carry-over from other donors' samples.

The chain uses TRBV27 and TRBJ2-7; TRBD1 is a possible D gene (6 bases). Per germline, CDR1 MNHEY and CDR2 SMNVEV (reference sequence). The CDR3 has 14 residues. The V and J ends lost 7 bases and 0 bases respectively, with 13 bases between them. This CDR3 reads CASTKTGFSYEQYF. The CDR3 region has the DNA TGTGCCAGCACCAAAACAGGGTTCTCCTACGAGCAGTACTTC.

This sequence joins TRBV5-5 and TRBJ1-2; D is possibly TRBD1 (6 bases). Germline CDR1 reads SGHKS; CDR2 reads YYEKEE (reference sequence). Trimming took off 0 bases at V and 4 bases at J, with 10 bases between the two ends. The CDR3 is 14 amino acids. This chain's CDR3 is CASSLGTVRYGYTF. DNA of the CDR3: TGTGCCAGCAGCTTGGGGACAGTCCGCTATGGCTACACCTTC. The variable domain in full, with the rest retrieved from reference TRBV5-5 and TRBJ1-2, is DAGVTQSPTHLIKTRGQQVTLRCSPISGHKSVSWYQQVLGQGPQFIFQYYEKEERGRGNFPDRFSARQFPNYSSELNVNALLLGDSALYLCASSLGTVRYGYTFGSGTRLTVV.

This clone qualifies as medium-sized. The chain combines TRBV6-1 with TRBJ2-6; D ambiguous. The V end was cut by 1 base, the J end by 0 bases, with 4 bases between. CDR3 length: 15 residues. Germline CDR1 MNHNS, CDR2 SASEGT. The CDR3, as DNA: TGTGCCAGCAGTGAAGTGAGCTCTGGGGCCAACGTCCTGACTTTC. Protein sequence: CASSEVSSGANVLTF.

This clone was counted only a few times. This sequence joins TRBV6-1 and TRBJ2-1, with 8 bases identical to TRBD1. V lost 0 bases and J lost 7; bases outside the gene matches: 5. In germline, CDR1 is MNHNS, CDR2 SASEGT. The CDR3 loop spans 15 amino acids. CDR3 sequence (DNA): TGTGCCAGCAGTGAAGCGGGTACAGGGGGAAATGAGCAGTTCTTC. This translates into CASSEAGTGGNEQFF.

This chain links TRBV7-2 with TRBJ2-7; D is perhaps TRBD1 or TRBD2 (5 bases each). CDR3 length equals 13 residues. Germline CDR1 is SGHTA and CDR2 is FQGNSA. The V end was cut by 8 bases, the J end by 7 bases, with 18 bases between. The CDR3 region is CASGLGSGLEQYF. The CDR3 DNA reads TGTGCCAGCGGGCTAGGCTCGGGGCTTGAGCAGTACTTC.

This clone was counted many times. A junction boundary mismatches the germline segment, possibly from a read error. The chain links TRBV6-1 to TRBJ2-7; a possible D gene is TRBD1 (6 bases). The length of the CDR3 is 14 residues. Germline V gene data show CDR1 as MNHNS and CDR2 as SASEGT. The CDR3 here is CASGTGGGSYEQYF. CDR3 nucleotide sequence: TGTGCCAGCGGCACAGGTGGGGGCTCCTACGAGCAATACTTC.

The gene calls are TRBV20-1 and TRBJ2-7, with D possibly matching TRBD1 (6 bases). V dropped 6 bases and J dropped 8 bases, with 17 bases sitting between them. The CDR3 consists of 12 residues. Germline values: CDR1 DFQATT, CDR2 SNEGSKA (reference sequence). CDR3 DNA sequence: TGCAGTGCCTCCGGACAGCCTCCAAAGCAGTACTTC. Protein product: CSASGQPPKQYF.

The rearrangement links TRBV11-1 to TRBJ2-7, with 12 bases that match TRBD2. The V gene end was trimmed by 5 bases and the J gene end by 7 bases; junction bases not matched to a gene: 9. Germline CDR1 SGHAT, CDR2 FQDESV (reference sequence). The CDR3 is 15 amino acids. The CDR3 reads CASSPSGRAVIEQYF. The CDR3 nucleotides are TGTGCCAGCAGCCCTAGCGGGAGGGCCGTCATAGAGCAGTACTTC.